This record covers a single TCR beta chain. This sample is drawn from a study of T cell changes during pregnancy in multiple sclerosis. Profiled with immunoSEQ multiplex PCR; TCRdb holds only in-frame clones, not every one. The sample shows under 55,000 clones, approximately 90% of them seen only once. V lost 6 bases and J 6 bases, leaving 12 bases between the germline ends. This CDR3 spans 13 amino acids. CDR1 is MGHRA and CDR2 is YSYEKL in the germline V gene. The input for sequencing was CD8+ T cells from peripheral blood mononuclear cells, taken after pregnancy. This TCR was sampled from a female donor with multiple sclerosis, enrolled in a pregnancy study. This chain joins TRBV4-1 and TRBJ1-5, with D unresolved. CDR3 residues: CASSVVIGQPQHF. In DNA, the CDR3 is TGCGCCAGCAGTGTAGTAATCGGTCAGCCCCAGCATTTT.